This T cell receptor beta chain emerged from a study of vaccination and CD4 T cells after COVID-19. For the study at large: Convalescent patients gave post-COVID blood a median about 100 days post-diagnosis, range 35 to 161. Post-vaccine specimens were obtained a median 72 days after dose two (range 14 to 241).

The CDR3 is 11 residues long. The germline V gene has CDR1 GTSNPN and CDR2 SVGIG (reference sequence). V was pared by 5 bases and J by 2 bases, with 6 bases between. Sequencing of DNA taken from cultured CD4+ T cells relied on the Oncomine TCR Beta short-read assay. Cultures of CD4+ T cells served as the source for extracting genomic DNA. A single record per CDR3 protein comes from TCRdb applying MiXCR to the PCR reads. The data hold about 20,000 distinct CDR3 sequences, with roughly 50% observed a single time. Treatment of the sample: approximately 9-day PBMC culture with coronavirus spike peptide pools or control peptides (ViraFEST assay). First, ViraFEST expanded antigen-specific T cells with peptide pools, and next it sequenced the TCRs. As concerns this clonotype: As yet, its antigen is unknown.

The rearrangement joins TRBV30 to TRBJ1-1, with D hard to call. Sequenced sample: CD4+ T cells from blood, cultured in vitro. This receptor was taken from a human donor who had recovered from COVID-19. The CDR3 DNA reads TGTGCCTGGGTCCAAAACACTGAAGCTTTCTTT. Translated, it gives CAWVQNTEAFF.